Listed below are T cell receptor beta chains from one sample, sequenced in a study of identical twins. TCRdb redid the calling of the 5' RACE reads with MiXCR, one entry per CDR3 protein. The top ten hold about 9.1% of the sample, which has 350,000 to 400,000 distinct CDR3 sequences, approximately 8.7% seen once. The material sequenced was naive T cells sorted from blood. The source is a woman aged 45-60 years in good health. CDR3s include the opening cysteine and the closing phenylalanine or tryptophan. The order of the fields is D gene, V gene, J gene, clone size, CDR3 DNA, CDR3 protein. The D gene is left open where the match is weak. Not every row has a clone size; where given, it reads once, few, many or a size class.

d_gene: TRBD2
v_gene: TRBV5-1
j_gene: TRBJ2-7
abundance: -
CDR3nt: TGCGCCAGCACCGTAGGACTAGCGGCCTACGAGCAGTACTTC
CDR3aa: CASTVGLAAYEQYF

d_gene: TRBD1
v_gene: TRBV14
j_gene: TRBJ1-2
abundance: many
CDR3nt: TGTGCCAGCAGCCCGACAGGGGCCCGTCTCTATGGCTACACCTTC
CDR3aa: CASSPTGARLYGYTF

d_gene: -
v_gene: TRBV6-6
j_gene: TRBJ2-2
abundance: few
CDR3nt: TGTGCCAGCAGTTACTCGGGCCCCGGGACAACCGGGGAGCTGTTTTTT
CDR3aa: CASSYSGPGTTGELFF

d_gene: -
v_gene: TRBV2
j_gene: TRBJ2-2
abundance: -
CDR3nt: TGTGCCAGCATCCCTCCGGGGCGGGTCACCGGGGAGCTGTTTTTT
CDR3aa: CASIPPGRVTGELFF

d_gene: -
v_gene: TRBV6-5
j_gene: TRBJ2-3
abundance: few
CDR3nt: TGTGCCAGCAGTTGGCGGGGTGGTACGCAGTATTTT
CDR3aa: CASSWRGGTQYF

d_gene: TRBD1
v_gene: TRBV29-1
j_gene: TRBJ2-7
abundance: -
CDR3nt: TGCAGCGTCGAATCCAGAGGGTCTTGGGACAGGGGCTACGAGCAGTACTTC
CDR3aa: CSVESRGSWDRGYEQYF

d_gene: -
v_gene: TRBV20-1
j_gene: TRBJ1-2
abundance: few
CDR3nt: TGCAGTGCTAGCCCCGGGAGTGGCTACACCTTC
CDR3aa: CSASPGSGYTF

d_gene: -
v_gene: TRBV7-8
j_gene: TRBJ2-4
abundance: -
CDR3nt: TGTGCCAGCAGCTTAGTCGGGGGTCTTCAGTACTTC
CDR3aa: CASSLVGGLQYF

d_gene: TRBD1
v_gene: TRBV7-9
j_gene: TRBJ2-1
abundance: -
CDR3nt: TGTGCCAGCAGCCCCCGGGGACAGGGGCCCTACAATGAGCAGTTCTTC
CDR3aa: CASSPRGQGPYNEQFF

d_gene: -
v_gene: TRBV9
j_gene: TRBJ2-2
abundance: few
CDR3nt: TGTGCCAGCAGCGCGAGGTCCCCCGGGACGGGCGGGGAGCTGTTTTTT
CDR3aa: CASSARSPGTGGELFF

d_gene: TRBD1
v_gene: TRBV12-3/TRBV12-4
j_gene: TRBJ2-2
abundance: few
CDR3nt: TGTGCCAGCAGTAACCGGGACAGGAATACCGGGGAGCTGTTTTTT
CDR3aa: CASSNRDRNTGELFF

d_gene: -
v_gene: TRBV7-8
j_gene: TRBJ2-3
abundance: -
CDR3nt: TGTGCCAGCAGCGGCCGGGCCACAGATACGCAGTATTTT
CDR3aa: CASSGRATDTQYF

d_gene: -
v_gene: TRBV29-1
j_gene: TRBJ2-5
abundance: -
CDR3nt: TGCAGCGTTGTTTTACCGGGAGATACCCAGTACTTC
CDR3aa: CSVVLPGDTQYF

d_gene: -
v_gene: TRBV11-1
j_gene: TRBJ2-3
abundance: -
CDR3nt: TGTGCCAGCAGCCCCCCTCGGCCGGGAGCGGCAGATACGCAGTATTTT
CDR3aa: CASSPPRPGAADTQYF

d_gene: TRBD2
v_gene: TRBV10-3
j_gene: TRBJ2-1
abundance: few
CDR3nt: TGTGCCATCAGTACCGGGACTAGCGGGAACAATGAGCAGTTCTTC
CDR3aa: CAISTGTSGNNEQFF

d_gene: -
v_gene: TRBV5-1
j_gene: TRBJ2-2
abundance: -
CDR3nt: TGCGCCAGCAGCCGCGGGACTGTGAACACCGGGGAGCTGTTTTTT
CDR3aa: CASSRGTVNTGELFF

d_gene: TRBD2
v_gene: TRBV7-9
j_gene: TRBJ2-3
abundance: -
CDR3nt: TGTGCCAGCAGCTTAAGCGGGAGAAACACAGATACGCAGTATTTT
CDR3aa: CASSLSGRNTDTQYF

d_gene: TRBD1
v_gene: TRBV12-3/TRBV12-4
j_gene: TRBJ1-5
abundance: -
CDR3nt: TGTGCCAGCAGTTCGACAGGGTTTAACCAGCCCCAGCATTTT
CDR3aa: CASSSTGFNQPQHF

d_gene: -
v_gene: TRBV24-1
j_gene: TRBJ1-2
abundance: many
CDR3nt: TGTGCCACCAGTGATGCCCGGAGTAGAGGCTACACCTTC
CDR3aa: CATSDARSRGYTF

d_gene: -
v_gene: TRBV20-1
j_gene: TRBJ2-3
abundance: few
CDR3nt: TGCAGTGCTAGACCTCGGGATACGCAGTATTTT
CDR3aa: CSARPRDTQYF

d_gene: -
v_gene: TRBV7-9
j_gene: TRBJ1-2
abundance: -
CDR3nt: TGTGCCAGCAGCCCGCCTTCGGGGACCGACCCGTATGGCTACACCTTC
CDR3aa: CASSPPSGTDPYGYTF